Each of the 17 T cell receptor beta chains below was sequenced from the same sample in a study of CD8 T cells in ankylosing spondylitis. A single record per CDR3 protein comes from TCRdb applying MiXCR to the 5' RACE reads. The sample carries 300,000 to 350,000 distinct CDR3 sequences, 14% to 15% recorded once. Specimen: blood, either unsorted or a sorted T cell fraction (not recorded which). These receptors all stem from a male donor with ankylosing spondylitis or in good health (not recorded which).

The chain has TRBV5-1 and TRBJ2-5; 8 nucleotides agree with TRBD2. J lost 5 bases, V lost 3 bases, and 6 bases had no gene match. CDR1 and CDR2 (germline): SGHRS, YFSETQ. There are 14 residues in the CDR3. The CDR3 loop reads CASSSQREGETQYF. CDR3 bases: TGCGCCAGCAGCTCGCAACGGGAGGGGGAGACCCAGTACTTC.

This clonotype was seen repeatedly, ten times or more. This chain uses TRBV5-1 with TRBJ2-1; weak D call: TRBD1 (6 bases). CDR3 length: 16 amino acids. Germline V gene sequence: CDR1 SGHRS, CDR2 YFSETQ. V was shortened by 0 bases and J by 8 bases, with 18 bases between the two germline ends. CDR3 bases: TGCGCCAGCAGCTTGGTAGGGCAGGGGATGGAGGATGAGCAGTTCTTC. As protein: CASSLVGQGMEDEQFF.

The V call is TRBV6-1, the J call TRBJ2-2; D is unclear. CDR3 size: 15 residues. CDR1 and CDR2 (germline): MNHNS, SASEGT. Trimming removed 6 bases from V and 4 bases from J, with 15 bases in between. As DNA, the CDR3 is TGTGCCAGCAGCCAATCCCCGTACGGCACCGGGGAGCTGTTTTTT. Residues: CASSQSPYGTGELFF.

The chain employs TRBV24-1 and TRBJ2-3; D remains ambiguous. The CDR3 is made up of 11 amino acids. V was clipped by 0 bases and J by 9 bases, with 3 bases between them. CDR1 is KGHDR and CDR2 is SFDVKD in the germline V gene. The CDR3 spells CATSDLTTQYF. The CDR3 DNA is TGTGCCACCAGTGATTTGACCACGCAGTATTTT.

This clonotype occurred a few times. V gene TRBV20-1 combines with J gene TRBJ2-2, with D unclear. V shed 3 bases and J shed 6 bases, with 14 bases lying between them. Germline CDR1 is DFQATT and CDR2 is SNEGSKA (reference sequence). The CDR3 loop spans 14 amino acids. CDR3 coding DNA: TGCAGTGCTAGGTCCCGGGTCTCGGCCGGGGAGCTGTTTTTT. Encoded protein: CSARSRVSAGELFF.

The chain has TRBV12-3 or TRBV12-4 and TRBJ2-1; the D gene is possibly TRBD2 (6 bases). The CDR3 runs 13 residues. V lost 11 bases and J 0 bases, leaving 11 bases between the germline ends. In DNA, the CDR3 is TGTGCCGGTCGGGGGAGCTCCTACAATGAGCAGTTCTTC. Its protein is CAGRGSSYNEQFF.

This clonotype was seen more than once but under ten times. CDR3 bases: TGTGCCAGCAGCTTAGTGGGCGGTGGGGGATCAGATACGCAGTATTTT. It translates to CASSLVGGGGSDTQYF. The chain uses TRBV11-2 and TRBJ2-3; TRBD1 or TRBD2 may be the D gene (5 bases each). The CDR3 covers 16 residues. Trimming left V 1 base short and J 4 bases short, with 15 bases between. Per the germline V gene, CDR1 is SGHAT and CDR2 is FQNNGV.

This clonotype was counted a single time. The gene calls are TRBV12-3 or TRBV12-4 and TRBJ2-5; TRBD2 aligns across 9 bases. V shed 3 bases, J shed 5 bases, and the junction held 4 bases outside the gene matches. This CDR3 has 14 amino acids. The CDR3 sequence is CASSFSGGFETQYF. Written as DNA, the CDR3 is TGTGCCAGCAGTTTCAGCGGGGGGTTCGAGACCCAGTACTTC.

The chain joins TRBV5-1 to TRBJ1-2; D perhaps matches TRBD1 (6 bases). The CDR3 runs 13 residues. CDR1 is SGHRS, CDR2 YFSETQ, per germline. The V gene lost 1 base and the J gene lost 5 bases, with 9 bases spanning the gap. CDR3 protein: CASSLTQGYGYTF. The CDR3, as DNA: TGCGCCAGCAGCTTGACGCAGGGGTATGGCTACACCTTC.

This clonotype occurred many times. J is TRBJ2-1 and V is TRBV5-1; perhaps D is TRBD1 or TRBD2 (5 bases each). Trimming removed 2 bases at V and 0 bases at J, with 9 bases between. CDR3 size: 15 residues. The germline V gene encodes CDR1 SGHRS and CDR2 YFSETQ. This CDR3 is CASSFGDPSYNEQFF. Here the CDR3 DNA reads TGCGCCAGCAGCTTTGGGGACCCCTCCTACAATGAGCAGTTCTTC.

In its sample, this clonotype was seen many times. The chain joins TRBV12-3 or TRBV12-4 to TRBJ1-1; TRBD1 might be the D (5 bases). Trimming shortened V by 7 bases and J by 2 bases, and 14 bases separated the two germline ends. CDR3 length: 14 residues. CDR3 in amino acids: CASILRGGNTEAFF. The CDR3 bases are TGTGCCAGCATCCTACGCGGGGGAAACACTGAAGCTTTCTTT.

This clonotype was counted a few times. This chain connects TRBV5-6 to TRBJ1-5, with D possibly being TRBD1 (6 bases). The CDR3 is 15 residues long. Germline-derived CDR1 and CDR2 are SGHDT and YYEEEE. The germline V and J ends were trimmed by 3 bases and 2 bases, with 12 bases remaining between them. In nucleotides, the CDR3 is TGTGCCAGCAGCTCGCGGGACACCCGCAATCAGCCCCAGCATTTT. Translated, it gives CASSSRDTRNQPQHF.

The CDR3, as DNA: TGTGCCAGCAGTTTAATAGGGCCGGGGGCCAACGTCCTGACTTTC. Protein: CASSLIGPGANVLTF. V is TRBV12-3 or TRBV12-4 and J is TRBJ2-6; no firm D call. V lost 2 bases, J lost 4 bases, and 9 bases lay in between. The CDR3 has 15 amino acids.

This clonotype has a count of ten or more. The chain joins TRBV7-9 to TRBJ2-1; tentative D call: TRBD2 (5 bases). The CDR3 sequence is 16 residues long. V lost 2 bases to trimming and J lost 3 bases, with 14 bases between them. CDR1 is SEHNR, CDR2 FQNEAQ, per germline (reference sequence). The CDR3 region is CASSLLGVRDYNEQFF. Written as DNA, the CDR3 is TGTGCCAGCAGCTTACTTGGGGTGAGGGACTACAATGAGCAGTTCTTC.

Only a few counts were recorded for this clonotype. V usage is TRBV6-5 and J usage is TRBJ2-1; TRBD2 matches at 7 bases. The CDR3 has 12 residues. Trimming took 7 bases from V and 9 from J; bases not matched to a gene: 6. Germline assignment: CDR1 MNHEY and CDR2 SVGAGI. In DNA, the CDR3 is TGTGCCAGCACTGGGGACTATGGTGAGCAGTTCTTC. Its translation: CASTGDYGEQFF.

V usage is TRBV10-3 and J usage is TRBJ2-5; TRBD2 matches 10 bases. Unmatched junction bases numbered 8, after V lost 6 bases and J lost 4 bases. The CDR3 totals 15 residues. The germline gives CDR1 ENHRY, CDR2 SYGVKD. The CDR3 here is CAIRAPGLAVETQYF. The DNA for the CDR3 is TGTGCCATCAGGGCCCCTGGACTAGCGGTAGAGACCCAGTACTTC.

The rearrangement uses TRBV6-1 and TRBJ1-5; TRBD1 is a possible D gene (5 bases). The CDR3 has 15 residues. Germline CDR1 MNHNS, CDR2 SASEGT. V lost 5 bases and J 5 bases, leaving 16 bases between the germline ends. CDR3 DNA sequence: TGTGCCAGCAGTCCCCGCCAGGGATGGGATCAGCCCCAGCATTTT. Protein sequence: CASSPRQGWDQPQHF.